Below, 10 T cell receptor beta chains from the same sample are listed, as sequenced in a study of cytomegalovirus exposure and HLA in healthy donors. Use of 60 Vbeta and 13 Jbeta primers characterized the PCR. Clones were sequenced by immunoSEQ multiplex PCR, and TCRdb holds only the in-frame ones, with some missing. The repertoire holds 100,000 to 150,000 clones, with 81% as singletons. The material sequenced was PBMCs. All receptors derive from a man between 18 and 29 years old in good health and CMV-seropositive.

This clone was recorded only once. The chain uses TRBV18 and TRBJ1-2; D not certain. V was shortened by 2 bases and J by 8 bases, with 12 bases between the two germline ends. The CDR3 is 13 amino acids. The germline CDR1 and CDR2 sequences are KGHSH and LQKENI. The CDR3 reads CASSPSHEGGYTF. The DNA for the CDR3 is TGTGCCAGCTCACCAAGCCACGAGGGAGGCTACACCTTC. Drawing the rest from reference TRBV18 and TRBJ1-2, the complete variable domain is NAGVMQNPRHLVRRRGQEARLRCSPMKGHSHVYWYRQLPEEGLKFMVYLQKENIIDESGMPKERFSAEFPKEGPSILRIQQVVRGDSAAYFCASSPSHEGGYTFGSGTRLTVV.

The chain couples TRBV6-5 to TRBJ2-7; D not resolved. Trimming pared 2 bases from V and 4 bases from J, leaving 9 bases between. The V gene's germline CDR1 is MNHEY and CDR2 SVGAGI. The CDR3 is 13 amino acids. This chain's CDR3 is CASSYRSAYEQYF. The DNA for the CDR3 is TGTGCCAGCAGTTACCGGAGTGCGTACGAGCAGTACTTC.

The genes are TRBV6-1 and TRBJ2-7; TRBD1 aligns across 9 bases. Germline trimming cut 3 bases from V and 3 bases from J; bases unmatched to any gene: 3. This CDR3 has 14 residues. CDR1 is MNHNS, CDR2 SASEGT, per germline. The DNA for the CDR3 is TGTGCCAGCAGTGACGGGACAGGGTACTACGAGCAGTACTTC. The encoded protein is CASSDGTGYYEQYF.

Comment on this clone: Mismatch with germline at one junction end may stem from a read error. V usage is TRBV6-5 and J usage is TRBJ2-1, with D possibly matching TRBD1 (6 bases). The CDR3 runs to 13 residues. Germline V gene lookup returns CDR1 MNHEY and CDR2 SVGAGI. The DNA for the CDR3 is TGTGCCACTTCACAGGGTTCCTACAATGAGCGGTTCTTC. It yields the protein CATSQGSYNERFF.

Concerning this clone: Germline is not matched at one junction end, which may reflect a read error. The rearrangement joins TRBV11-2 to TRBJ1-6; 9 nucleotides agree with TRBD1. The CDR3 runs to 13 residues. Germline V gene sequence: CDR1 SGHAT, CDR2 FQNNGV. The CDR3 region has the DNA TGTGCCAGCAGCTTAGCCATGAGACAGGGGGTGGTCTTT. It specifies CASSLAMRQGVVF.

This rearrangement joins TRBV30 to TRBJ2-7; tentatively, D is TRBD1 (5 bases). The V end lost 4 bases, the J end lost 4 bases, and 14 bases lay between the germline ends. The CDR3 contains 13 residues. CDR1 and CDR2 from the germline V gene are GTSNPN and SVGIG (reference sequence). This CDR3 reads CAWTQDSQYEQYF. The CDR3 DNA sequence: TGTGCCTGGACACAGGATTCACAATACGAGCAGTACTTC.

The rearrangement joins TRBV11-2 to TRBJ2-1; TRBD2 agrees at 8 bases. This CDR3 has 16 amino acids. The junction had 10 bases not matched to a gene; V was cut back by 5 bases and J by 4 bases. Germline V gene data show CDR1 as SGHAT and CDR2 as FQNNGV. The CDR3 spells CASSLLTGTRYNEQFF. CDR3 DNA sequence: TGTGCCAGCAGCCTGTTAACCGGGACTAGATACAATGAGCAGTTCTTC. Supplemented by reference TRBV11-2 and TRBJ2-1, the full variable domain reads EAGVAQSPRYKIIEKRQSVAFWCNPISGHATLYWYQQILGQGPKLLIQFQNNGVVDDSQLPKDRFSAERLKGVDSTLKIQPAKLEDSAVYLCASSLLTGTRYNEQFFGPGTRLTVL.

The rearrangement joins TRBV30 to TRBJ1-1; D possibly corresponds to TRBD1 (5 bases). The CDR3 has 13 amino acids. The germline V gene has CDR1 GTSNPN and CDR2 SVGIG (reference sequence). Trimming left V 0 bases short and J 11 bases short, with 16 bases between. The CDR3 region is CAWSVTRQGLAFF. CDR3 bases: TGTGCCTGGAGTGTAACCCGCCAGGGACTGGCTTTCTTT.

This clone was picked up a small number of times. The J gene is TRBJ2-5, the V gene TRBV27, with D possibly being TRBD1 (5 bases). The DNA end lines up better with TRBJ2-7; the J call may be wrong. From germline, CDR1 is MNHEY and CDR2 SMNVEV (reference sequence). This CDR3 is 14 amino acids long. The CDR3 DNA reads TGTGCCAGCAGTCCAATGACAGCCCCCTACGAGCAGTACTTC. This sequence encodes CASSPMTAPYEQYF.

This clone was detected once. The chain recombines TRBV6-1 with TRBJ1-5; D is perhaps TRBD1 (6 bases). V dropped 6 bases and J dropped 2 bases, with 14 bases sitting between them. Looked up from germline, CDR1 is MNHNS and CDR2 is SASEGT. CDR3 length: 15 residues. The CDR3 bases are TGTGCCAGCAGGGACAGATTAGCAGGCAATCAGCCCCAGCATTTT. It encodes CASRDRLAGNQPQHF.